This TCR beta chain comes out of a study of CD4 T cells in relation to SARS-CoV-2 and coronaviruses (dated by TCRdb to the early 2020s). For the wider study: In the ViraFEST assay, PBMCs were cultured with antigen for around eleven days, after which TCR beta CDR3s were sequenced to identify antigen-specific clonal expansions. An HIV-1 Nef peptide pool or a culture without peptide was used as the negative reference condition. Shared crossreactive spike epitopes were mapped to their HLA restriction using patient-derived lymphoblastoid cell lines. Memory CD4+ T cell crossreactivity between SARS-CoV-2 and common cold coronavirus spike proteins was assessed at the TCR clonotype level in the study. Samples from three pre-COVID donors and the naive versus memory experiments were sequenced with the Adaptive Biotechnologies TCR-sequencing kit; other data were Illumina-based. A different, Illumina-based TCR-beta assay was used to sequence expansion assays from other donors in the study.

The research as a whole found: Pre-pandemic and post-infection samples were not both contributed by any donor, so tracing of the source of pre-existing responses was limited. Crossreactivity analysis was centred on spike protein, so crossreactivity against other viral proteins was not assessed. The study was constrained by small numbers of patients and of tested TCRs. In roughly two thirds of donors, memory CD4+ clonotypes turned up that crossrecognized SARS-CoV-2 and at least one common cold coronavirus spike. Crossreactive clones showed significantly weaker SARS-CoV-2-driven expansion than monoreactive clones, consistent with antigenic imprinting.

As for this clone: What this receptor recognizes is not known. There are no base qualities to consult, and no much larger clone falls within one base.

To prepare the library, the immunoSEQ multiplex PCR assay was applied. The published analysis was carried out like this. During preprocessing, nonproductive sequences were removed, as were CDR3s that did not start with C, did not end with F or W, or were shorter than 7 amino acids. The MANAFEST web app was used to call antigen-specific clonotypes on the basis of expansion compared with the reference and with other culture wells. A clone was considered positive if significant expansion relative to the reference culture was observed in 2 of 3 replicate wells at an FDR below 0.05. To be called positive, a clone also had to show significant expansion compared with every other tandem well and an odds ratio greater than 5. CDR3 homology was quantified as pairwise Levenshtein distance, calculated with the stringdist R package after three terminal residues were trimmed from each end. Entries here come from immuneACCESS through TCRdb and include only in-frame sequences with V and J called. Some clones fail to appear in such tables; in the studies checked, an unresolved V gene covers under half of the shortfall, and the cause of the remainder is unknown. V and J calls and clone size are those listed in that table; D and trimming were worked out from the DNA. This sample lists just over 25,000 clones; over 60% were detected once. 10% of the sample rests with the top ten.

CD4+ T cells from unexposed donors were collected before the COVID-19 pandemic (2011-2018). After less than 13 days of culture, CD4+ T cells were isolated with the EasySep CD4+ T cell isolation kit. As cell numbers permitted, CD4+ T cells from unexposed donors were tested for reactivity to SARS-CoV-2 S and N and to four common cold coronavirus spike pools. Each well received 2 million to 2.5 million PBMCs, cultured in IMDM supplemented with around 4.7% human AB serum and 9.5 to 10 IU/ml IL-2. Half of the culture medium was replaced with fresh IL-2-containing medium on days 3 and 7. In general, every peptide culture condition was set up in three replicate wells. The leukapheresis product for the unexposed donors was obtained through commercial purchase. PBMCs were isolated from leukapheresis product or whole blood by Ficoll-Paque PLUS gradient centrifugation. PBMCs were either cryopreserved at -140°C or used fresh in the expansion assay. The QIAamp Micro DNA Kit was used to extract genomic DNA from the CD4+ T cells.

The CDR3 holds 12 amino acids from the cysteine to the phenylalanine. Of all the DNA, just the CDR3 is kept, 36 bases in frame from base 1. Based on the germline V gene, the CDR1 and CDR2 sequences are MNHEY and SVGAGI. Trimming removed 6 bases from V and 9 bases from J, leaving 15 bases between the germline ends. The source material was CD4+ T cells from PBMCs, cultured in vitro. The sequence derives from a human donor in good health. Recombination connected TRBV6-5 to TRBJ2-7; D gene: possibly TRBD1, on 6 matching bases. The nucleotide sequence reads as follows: TGTGCCAGCAGCCCCCAGGGGTGGAGGCAGTACTTC. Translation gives CASSPQGWRQYF.